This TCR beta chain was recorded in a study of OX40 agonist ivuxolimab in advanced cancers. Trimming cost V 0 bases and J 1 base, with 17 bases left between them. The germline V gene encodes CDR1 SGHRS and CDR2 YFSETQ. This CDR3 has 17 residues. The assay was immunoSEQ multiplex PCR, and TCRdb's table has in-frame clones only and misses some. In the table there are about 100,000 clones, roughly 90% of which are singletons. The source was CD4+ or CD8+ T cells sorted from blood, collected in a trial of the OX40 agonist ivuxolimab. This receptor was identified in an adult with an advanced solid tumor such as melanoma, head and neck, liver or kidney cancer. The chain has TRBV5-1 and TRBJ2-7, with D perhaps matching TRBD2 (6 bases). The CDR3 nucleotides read TGCGCCAGCAGCTTGGAACCAACCGGGACTGCGTCCTACGAGCAGTACTTC. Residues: CASSLEPTGTASYEQYF.